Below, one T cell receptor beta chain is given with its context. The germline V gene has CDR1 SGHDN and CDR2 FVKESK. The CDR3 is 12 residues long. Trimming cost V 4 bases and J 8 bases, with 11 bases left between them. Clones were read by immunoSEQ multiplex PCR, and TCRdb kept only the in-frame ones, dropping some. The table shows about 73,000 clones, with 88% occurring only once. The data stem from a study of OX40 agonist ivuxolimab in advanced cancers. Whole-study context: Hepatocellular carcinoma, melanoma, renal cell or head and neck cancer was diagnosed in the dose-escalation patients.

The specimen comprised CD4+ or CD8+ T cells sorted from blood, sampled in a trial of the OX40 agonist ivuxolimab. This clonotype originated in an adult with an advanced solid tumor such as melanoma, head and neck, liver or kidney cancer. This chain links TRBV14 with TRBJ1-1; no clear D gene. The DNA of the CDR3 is TGTGCCAGCAGCCCATACCCGCGGGAAGCTTTCTTT. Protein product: CASSPYPREAFF. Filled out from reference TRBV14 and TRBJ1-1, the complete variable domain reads EAGVTQFPSHSVIEKGQTVTLRCDPISGHDNLYWYRRVMGKEIKFLLHFVKESKQDESGMPNNRFLAERTGGTYSTLKVQPAELEDSGVYFCASSPYPREAFFGQGTRLTVV.